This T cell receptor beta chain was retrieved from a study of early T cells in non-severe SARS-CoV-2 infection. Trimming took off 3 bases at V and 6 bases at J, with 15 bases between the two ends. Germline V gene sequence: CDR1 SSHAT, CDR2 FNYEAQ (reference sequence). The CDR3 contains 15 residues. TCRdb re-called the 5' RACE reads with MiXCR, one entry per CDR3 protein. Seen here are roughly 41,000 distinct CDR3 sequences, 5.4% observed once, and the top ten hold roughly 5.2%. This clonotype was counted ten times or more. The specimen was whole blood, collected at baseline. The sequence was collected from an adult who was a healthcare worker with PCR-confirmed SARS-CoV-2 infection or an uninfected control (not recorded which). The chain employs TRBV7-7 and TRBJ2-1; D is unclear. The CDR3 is CASSLTGAAPNEQFF. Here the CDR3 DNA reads TGTGCCAGCAGCTTGACGGGCGCGGCCCCCAATGAGCAGTTCTTC.